Sequencing of this T cell receptor beta chain was carried out in a study of T cells in Graves' hyperthyroidism and ophthalmopathy. The study's findings and limits: From stable hyperthyroidism, ophthalmopathy was set apart by a 13 V-J model.

Amplified TCR beta CDR3 regions came from RNA transcripts. RT-PCR in the first round (using the HTBI primer set) targeted the TCR CDR3. MiXCR, run by TCRdb on the multiplex PCR reads, gives a single entry per CDR3 protein. The data contain 250,000 to 400,000 distinct CDR3 sequences, approximately 14% of them singletons. Remarks on this clonotype: Its antigen is not known.

Germline V gene sequence: CDR1 KGHSH, CDR2 LQKENI. With 1 base removed from V and 5 bases from J, the gap between germline ends came to 8 bases. This CDR3 has 13 amino acids. The sequencing input was blood. The chain has TRBV18 and TRBJ2-5; D is undetermined. The sequence derives from a woman between 40 and 55 years old with Graves' ophthalmopathy. Here the CDR3 reads CASSPQYGETQYF. As DNA, the CDR3 is TGTGCCAGCTCACCACAATATGGGGAGACCCAGTACTTC.